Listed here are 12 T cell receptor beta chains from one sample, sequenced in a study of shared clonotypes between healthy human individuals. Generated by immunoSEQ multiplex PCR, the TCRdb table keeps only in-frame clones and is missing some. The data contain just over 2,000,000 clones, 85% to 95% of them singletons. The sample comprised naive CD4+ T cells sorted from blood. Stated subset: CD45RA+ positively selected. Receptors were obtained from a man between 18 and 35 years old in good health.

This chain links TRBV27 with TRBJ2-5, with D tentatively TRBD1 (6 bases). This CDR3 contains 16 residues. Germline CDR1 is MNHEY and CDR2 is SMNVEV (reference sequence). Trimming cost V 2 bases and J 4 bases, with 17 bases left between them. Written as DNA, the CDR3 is TGTGCCAGCAGTTTAAGGGTCGGGCAGGGGAGAGAGACCCAGTACTTC. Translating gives CASSLRVGQGRETQYF.

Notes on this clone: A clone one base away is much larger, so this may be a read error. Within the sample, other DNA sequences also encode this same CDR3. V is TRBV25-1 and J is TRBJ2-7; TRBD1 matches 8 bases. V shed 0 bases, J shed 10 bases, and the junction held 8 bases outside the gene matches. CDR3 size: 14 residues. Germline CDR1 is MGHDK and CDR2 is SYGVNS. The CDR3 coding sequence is TGTGCCAGCAGTGAATATGAGGCAGGGGGCGGACAGTACTTC. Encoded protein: CASSEYEAGGGQYF.

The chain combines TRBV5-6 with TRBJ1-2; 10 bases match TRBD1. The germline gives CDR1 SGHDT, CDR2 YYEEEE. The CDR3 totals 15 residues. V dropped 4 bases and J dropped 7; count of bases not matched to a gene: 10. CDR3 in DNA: TGTGCCAGCAGCGGAAAACGACAGGGGGCGACTGGCTACACCTTC. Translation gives CASSGKRQGATGYTF. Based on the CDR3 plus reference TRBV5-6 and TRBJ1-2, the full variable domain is DAGVTQSPTHLIKTRGQQVTLRCSPKSGHDTVSWYQQALGQGPQFIFQYYEEEERQRGNFPDRFSGHQFPNYSSELNVNALLLGDSALYLCASSGKRQGATGYTFGSGTRLTVV.

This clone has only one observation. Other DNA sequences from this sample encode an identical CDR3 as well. CDR3 DNA sequence: TGTGCCAGCAGTACACCGGGACAGGGGACAGATACGCAGTATTTT. Its translation: CASSTPGQGTDTQYF. The chain has TRBV6-5 and TRBJ2-3, with 10 bases aligning to TRBD1. The CDR3 sequence is 15 residues long. Germline CDR1 is MNHEY and CDR2 is SVGAGI. After removal of 5 bases from V and 3 bases from J, the junction contained 5 bases not matched to a gene.

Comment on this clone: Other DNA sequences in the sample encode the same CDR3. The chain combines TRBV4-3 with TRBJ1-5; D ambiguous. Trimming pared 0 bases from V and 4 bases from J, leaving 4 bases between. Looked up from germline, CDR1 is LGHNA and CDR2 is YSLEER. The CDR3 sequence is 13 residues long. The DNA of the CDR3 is TGCGCCAGCAGCCAAGATCGAAATCAGCCCCAGCATTTT. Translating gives CASSQDRNQPQHF.

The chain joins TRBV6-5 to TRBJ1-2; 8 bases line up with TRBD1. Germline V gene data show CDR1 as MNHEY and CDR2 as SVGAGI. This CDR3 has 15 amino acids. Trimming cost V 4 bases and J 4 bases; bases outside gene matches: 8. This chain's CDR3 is CASSSTGTGPYGYTF. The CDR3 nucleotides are TGTGCCAGCAGTTCTACCGGGACAGGACCCTATGGCTACACCTTC.

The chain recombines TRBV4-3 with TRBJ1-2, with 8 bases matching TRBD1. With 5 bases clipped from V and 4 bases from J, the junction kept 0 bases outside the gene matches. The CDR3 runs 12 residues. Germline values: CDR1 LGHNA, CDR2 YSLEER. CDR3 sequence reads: CASSDRGYGYTF. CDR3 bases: TGCGCCAGCAGCGACAGGGGCTATGGCTACACCTTC.

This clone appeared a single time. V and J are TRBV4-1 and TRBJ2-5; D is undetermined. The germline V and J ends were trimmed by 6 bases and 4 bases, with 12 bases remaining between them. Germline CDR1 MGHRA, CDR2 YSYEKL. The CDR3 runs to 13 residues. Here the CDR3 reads CASRMTGRETQYF. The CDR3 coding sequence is TGCGCCAGCAGGATGACTGGACGAGAGACCCAGTACTTC.

DNA for the CDR3: TGTGCCTGGAGTCATAGACAGAGGAATAACTATGGCTACACCTTC. It translates to CAWSHRQRNNYGYTF. The rearrangement uses TRBV30 and TRBJ1-2; weak D call: TRBD1 (5 bases). V was cut by 2 bases and J by 1 base, with 14 bases left in between. The CDR3 extends over 15 amino acids. Germline V gives CDR1 GTSNPN, CDR2 SVGIG (reference sequence).

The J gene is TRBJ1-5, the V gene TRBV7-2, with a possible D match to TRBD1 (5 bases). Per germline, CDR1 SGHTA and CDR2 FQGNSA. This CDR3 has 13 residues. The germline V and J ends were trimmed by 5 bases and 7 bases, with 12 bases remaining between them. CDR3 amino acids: CASSTDRQQPQHF. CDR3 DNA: TGTGCCAGCAGCACGGATAGACAGCAGCCCCAGCATTTT.

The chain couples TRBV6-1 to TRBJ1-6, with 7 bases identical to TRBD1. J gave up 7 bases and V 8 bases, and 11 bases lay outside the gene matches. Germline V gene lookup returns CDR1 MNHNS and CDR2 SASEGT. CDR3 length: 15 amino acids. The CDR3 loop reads CASHPRGTENSPLHF. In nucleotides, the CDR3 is TGTGCCAGCCATCCTCGGGGGACAGAAAATTCACCCCTCCACTTT.

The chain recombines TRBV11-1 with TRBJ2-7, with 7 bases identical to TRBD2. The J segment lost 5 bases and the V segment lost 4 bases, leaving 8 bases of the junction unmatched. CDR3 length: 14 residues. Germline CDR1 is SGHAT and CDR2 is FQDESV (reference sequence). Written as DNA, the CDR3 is TGTGCCAGCAGCTCAACGGGGGGTTGGAACGAGCAGTACTTC. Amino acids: CASSSTGGWNEQYF.